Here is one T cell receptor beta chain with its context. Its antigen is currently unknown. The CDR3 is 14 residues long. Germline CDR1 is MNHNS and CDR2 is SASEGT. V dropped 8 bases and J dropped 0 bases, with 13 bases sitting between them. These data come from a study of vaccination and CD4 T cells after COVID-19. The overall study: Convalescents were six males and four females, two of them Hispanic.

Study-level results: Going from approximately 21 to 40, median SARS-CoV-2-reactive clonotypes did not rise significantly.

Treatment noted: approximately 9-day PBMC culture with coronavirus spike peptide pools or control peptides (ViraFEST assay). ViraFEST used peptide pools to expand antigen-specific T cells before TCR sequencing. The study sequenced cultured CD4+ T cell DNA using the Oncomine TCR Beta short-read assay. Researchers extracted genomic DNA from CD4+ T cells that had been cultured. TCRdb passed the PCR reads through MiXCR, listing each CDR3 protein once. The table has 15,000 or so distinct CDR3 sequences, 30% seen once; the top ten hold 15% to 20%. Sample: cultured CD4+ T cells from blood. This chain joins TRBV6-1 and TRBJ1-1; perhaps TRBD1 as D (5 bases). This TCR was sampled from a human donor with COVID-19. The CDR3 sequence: CASLSTGMNTEAFF. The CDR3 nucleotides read TGTGCCAGCCTGAGCACAGGTATGAACACTGAAGCTTTCTTT.